These 6 T cell receptor beta chains were all obtained from the same sample, sequenced in a study of Graves' ophthalmopathy and Graves' hyperthyroidism. Amplifying from RNA transcripts, the study obtained TCR beta CDR3 regions. The first round was an RT-PCR with HTBI primers, and the second round was a multiplex PCR. Using its own MiXCR run on the multiplex PCR reads, TCRdb lists one record per CDR3 protein. Here the sample spans 300,000 to 500,000 distinct CDR3 sequences, just over 15% being singletons. The sequenced sample consisted of peripheral blood. These receptors all stem from a woman aged 18-29 years with stable Graves' hyperthyroidism.

This clonotype showed up many times. The chain links TRBV12-3 or TRBV12-4 to TRBJ2-5; 14 positions match TRBD2. Germline trimming cut 1 base from V and 5 bases from J; bases unmatched to any gene: 6. The CDR3 is made up of 17 amino acids. CDR3 in amino acids: CASSLEGLAGARETQYF. CDR3 DNA: TGTGCCAGCAGTTTAGAGGGACTAGCGGGGGCGAGGGAGACCCAGTACTTC.

This clonotype was detected many times. The rearrangement joins TRBV29-1 to TRBJ1-1; the D is unclear. The CDR3 has 14 residues. Trimming left V 2 bases short and J 1 base short, with 11 bases between. Germline-derived CDR1 and CDR2 are SQVTM and ANQGSEA. CDR3 nucleotides: TGCAGCGTTGAAAGGGCAGTGCGGAACACTGAAGCTTTCTTT. Translating it yields CSVERAVRNTEAFF.

There are a few counts of this clonotype. The rearrangement uses TRBV7-3 and TRBJ1-1; the D gene is possibly TRBD1 (6 bases). Per germline, CDR1 SGHTA and CDR2 FQGTGA. The CDR3 has 17 amino acids. V lost 2 bases and J lost 1, with 17 bases in between. The CDR3 loop reads CASSLFFRGRRNTEAFF. The CDR3 DNA sequence: TGTGCCAGCAGCTTATTCTTCAGGGGCCGTAGGAACACTGAAGCTTTCTTT.

This chain joins TRBV6-1 and TRBJ1-2, with D possibly matching TRBD1 (5 bases). V gave up 5 bases and J gave up 6 bases, with 22 bases separating them. Germline V gene sequence: CDR1 MNHNS, CDR2 SASEGT. CDR3 size: 16 residues. In nucleotides, the CDR3 is TGTGCCAGCAGTCCGAGGCACAGGCCCTATCTTGATGGCTACACCTTC. This sequence encodes CASSPRHRPYLDGYTF.

This clonotype has a handful of counts. The chain carries TRBV3-1 and TRBJ1-6; D is ambiguous. CDR3 size: 15 residues. CDR1 LGHDT and CDR2 YNNKEL come from the germline V gene (reference sequence). Between the trimmed V and J ends, which lost 3 bases and 7 bases, there was a span of 13 bases. The chain's CDR3 is CASSQPRPANSPLHF. In nucleotides, the CDR3 is TGTGCCAGCAGCCAGCCCCGTCCTGCGAATTCACCCCTCCACTTT.

In this sample, this clonotype turned up many times. The chain is built from TRBV5-1 and TRBJ1-3; D gene ambiguous. Germline V lookup: CDR1 SGHRS, CDR2 YFSETQ. Trimming took 0 bases from V and 0 from J, leaving 7 bases between them. The CDR3 loop spans 15 amino acids. The CDR3 spells CASSLAASSGNTIYF. The DNA for the CDR3 is TGCGCCAGCAGCTTGGCAGCAAGCTCTGGAAACACCATATATTTT.